A selection of T cell receptor beta chains follows, all from one sample in a study of T cell changes during pregnancy in multiple sclerosis. Sequencing was performed with immunoSEQ multiplex PCR; in TCRdb, only in-frame clones are kept and a portion is missing. Counted here are 35,000 to 55,000 clones, roughly 90% occurring once; the ten biggest clones make up 4.7%. Specimen: peripheral blood, collected in the second trimester of pregnancy. The source of these receptors is a female donor in good health, enrolled as a control in a pregnancy study. Each CDR3 is given with its conserved first and last residue. D genes are given only for firm matches. Rows give clone size only sometimes, using once, few, many, or a class for an expanded clone.

CDR3aa | CDR3nt | abundance | d_gene | v_gene | len | j_gene
CASSQDPGTVVSPLHF | TGCGCCAGCAGCCAAGATCCTGGGACAGTGGTTTCACCCCTCCACTTT | few | TRBD1 | TRBV4-3 | 16 | TRBJ1-6
CASSREFFGSGEQFF | TGTGCCAGCAGTCGAGAATTTTTTGGATCAGGGGAGCAGTTCTTC | - | - | TRBV6-1 | 15 | TRBJ2-1
CASSPIGTEAFF | TGTGCCAGCAGTCCGATCGGGACTGAAGCTTTCTTT | - | - | TRBV25-1 | 12 | TRBJ1-1
CASTSGQGPFSLQYF | TGTGCCAGCACCTCCGGGCAGGGCCCGTTTTCGTTGCAGTACTTC | - | - | TRBV6-5 | 15 | TRBJ2-7
CASSLSLAGVETQYF | TGTGCCAGCAGCTTAAGTCTAGCGGGAGTAGAGACCCAGTACTTC | - | TRBD2 | TRBV7-9 | 15 | TRBJ2-5
CASSTDRADEKLFF | TGTGCCAGCAGCACGGACAGGGCGGATGAAAAACTGTTTTTT | - | TRBD1 | TRBV5-8 | 14 | TRBJ1-4
CAWSVPGQGRNGYTF | TGTGCCTGGAGCGTCCCGGGACAGGGTAGGAATGGCTACACCTTC | - | TRBD1 | TRBV30 | 15 | TRBJ1-2
CASSLAEGGNQPQHF | TGTGCCAGCAGCTTGGCCGAAGGAGGCAATCAGCCCCAGCATTTT | - | - | TRBV5-6 | 15 | TRBJ1-5
CASSSTGDSGNTIYF | TGTGCCAGCAGTTCTACAGGGGACTCTGGAAACACCATATATTTT | - | TRBD1 | TRBV6-5 | 15 | TRBJ1-3
CASSVAGFTDTQYF | TGTGCCAGCAGCGTAGCGGGTTTCACAGATACGCAGTATTTT | - | - | TRBV9 | 14 | TRBJ2-3
CASSLSPGMNTEAFF | TGTGCCAGCAGCTTATCTCCAGGGATGAACACTGAAGCTTTCTTT | - | - | TRBV5-4 | 15 | TRBJ1-1
CASSSSGYDGYTF | TGTGCCAGCAGTTCTTCAGGGTACGATGGCTACACCTTC | - | - | TRBV27 | 13 | TRBJ1-2
CASSSGQGYGYTF | TGTGCCAGCAGCTCTGGACAGGGGTATGGCTACACCTTC | - | TRBD1 | TRBV7-9 | 13 | TRBJ1-2
CASSLSQLYGYTF | TGCGCCAGCAGCTTGTCACAGCTCTATGGCTACACCTTC | few | - | TRBV5-1 | 13 | TRBJ1-2
CASSTHKNTGELFF | TGTGCCAGCAGCACCCACAAGAACACCGGGGAGCTGTTTTTT | - | - | TRBV7-6 | 14 | TRBJ2-2
CASSLFSTVPYEQYF | TGTGCCAGCAGCCTCTTTTCCACTGTTCCCTACGAGCAGTACTTC | - | - | TRBV7-2 | 15 | TRBJ2-7
CASRGEGDTGELFF | TGTGCCAGCCGAGGAGAGGGGGACACCGGGGAGCTGTTTTTT | medium-sized | - | TRBV6-5 | 14 | TRBJ2-2
CASSLSIGEKNYEQYF | TGTGCCAGCAGTTTATCGATAGGGGAAAAGAACTACGAGCAGTACTTC | - | - | TRBV27 | 16 | TRBJ2-7
CASSEGRAGALAHEQYF | TGTGCCAGCAGTGAAGGGAGAGCGGGAGCGCTCGCCCACGAGCAGTACTTC | - | TRBD2 | TRBV6-1 | 17 | TRBJ2-7
CASSERQGIWQPQHF | TGTGCCAGCAGTGAGCGGCAGGGAATTTGGCAGCCCCAGCATTTT | few | - | TRBV2 | 15 | TRBJ1-5
CASSLVRNTEAFF | TGTGCCAGCAGTTTAGTCAGGAACACTGAAGCTTTCTTT | - | - | TRBV27 | 13 | TRBJ1-1
CASSDPGTSVYNEQFF | TGTGCCAGCAGCGACCCCGGGACTAGTGTCTACAATGAGCAGTTCTTC | - | TRBD2 | TRBV9 | 16 | TRBJ2-1
CAWSVSAGGSYSYEQYF | TGTGCCTGGAGTGTTTCGGCGGGGGGTTCTTATTCCTACGAGCAGTACTTC | - | TRBD2 | TRBV30 | 17 | TRBJ2-7
CASSLLWERRWFF | TGTGCCAGCAGCCTCCTATGGGAGCGCCGGTGGTTCTTC | - | - | TRBV7-9 | 13 | TRBJ2-1
CASSGGTGYGYTF | TGCGCCAGCAGCGGAGGGACAGGGTATGGCTACACCTTC | - | TRBD1 | TRBV5-1 | 13 | TRBJ1-2
CASSVQGASYEQYF | TGTGCCAGCAGTGTACAGGGGGCCTCCTACGAGCAGTACTTC | - | TRBD1 | TRBV6-1 | 14 | TRBJ2-7
CASSYSGSGTGNTIYF | TGTGCCAGCAGTTACTCGGGTTCAGGAACTGGAAACACCATATATTTT | - | - | TRBV6-5 | 16 | TRBJ1-3
CASSQELQGHEQYF | TGCGCCAGCAGCCAAGAATTACAGGGCCACGAGCAGTACTTC | - | - | TRBV4-3 | 14 | TRBJ2-7
CASSPIDRTRKEAFF | TGCGCCAGCAGCCCTATCGACAGGACCCGAAAGGAAGCTTTCTTT | - | - | TRBV4-1 | 15 | TRBJ1-1
CASSWGLAASNEQFF | TGTGCCAGCAGCTGGGGACTAGCGGCCTCCAATGAGCAGTTCTTC | - | TRBD2 | TRBV7-2 | 15 | TRBJ2-1
CASSADQGLDGYTF | TGTGCCAGCAGCGCTGACCAGGGATTGGATGGCTACACCTTC | - | - | TRBV6-5 | 14 | TRBJ1-2
CASSLAAGVYNEQFF | TGTGCCAGCAGCTTAGCGGCAGGGGTCTACAATGAGCAGTTCTTC | - | - | TRBV11-3 | 15 | TRBJ2-1
CASSFGESTNEKLFF | TGTGCCAGCAGCTTCGGGGAATCAACTAATGAAAAACTGTTTTTT | - | - | TRBV11-2 | 15 | TRBJ1-4
CASSAIAANTGELFF | TGTGCCAGCAGCGCCATAGCGGCGAACACCGGGGAGCTGTTTTTT | - | - | TRBV6-1 | 15 | TRBJ2-2
CAISGTSGGPTNTGELFF | TGTGCCATCAGTGGGACTAGCGGGGGCCCCACGAACACCGGGGAGCTGTTTTTT | - | TRBD2 | TRBV10-3 | 18 | TRBJ2-2
CASSYATSQETQYF | TGTGCCAGCAGTTACGCCACTAGTCAGGAGACCCAGTACTTC | - | - | TRBV6-5 | 14 | TRBJ2-5
CASGYSGSDEQFF | TGCGCCAGCGGATATAGCGGGAGCGATGAGCAGTTCTTC | once | TRBD2 | TRBV10-2 | 13 | TRBJ2-1
CASSVVSDSYEQYF | TGTGCCAGCAGCGTAGTATCAGACTCCTACGAGCAGTACTTC | - | - | TRBV9 | 14 | TRBJ2-7
CASSQAPTYEQYF | TGCGCCAGCAGCCAAGCCCCAACCTACGAGCAGTACTTC | - | - | TRBV4-3 | 13 | TRBJ2-7
CASSQDWTSTDTQYF | TGCGCCAGCAGCCAAGACTGGACTAGCACAGATACGCAGTATTTT | - | - | TRBV4-1 | 15 | TRBJ2-3
CAISGGGVTDTQYF | TGTGCCATCAGTGGCGGGGGGGTCACAGATACGCAGTATTTT | - | TRBD2 | TRBV10-3 | 14 | TRBJ2-3
CASSSGQGERGYTF | TGCGCCAGCAGCTCGGGACAGGGGGAACGTGGCTACACCTTC | - | TRBD1 | TRBV5-1 | 14 | TRBJ1-2
CASSPSRDRGNSNQPQHF | TGCGCCAGCAGCCCGTCCCGGGACAGGGGCAATAGCAATCAGCCCCAGCATTTT | - | TRBD1 | TRBV10-2 | 18 | TRBJ1-5
CASSIPRDRDGTQYF | TGTGCCAGTAGTATCCCTAGGGACAGGGATGGTACGCAGTATTTT | - | TRBD1 | TRBV19 | 15 | TRBJ2-3
CASSLSGAVWNTEAFF | TGTGCCAGCAGCTTGTCAGGGGCAGTTTGGAACACTGAAGCTTTCTTT | once | - | TRBV7-2 | 16 | TRBJ1-1
CASSKQGVAYGYTF | TGTGCCAGCAGTAAACAGGGGGTGGCCTATGGCTACACCTTC | - | TRBD1 | TRBV27 | 14 | TRBJ1-2
CASSQQGPGELFF | TGTGCCAGCAGCCAACAGGGACCCGGGGAGCTGTTTTTT | - | - | TRBV11-3 | 13 | TRBJ2-2
CASSPTGTAGNQPQHF | TGCGCCAGCAGCCCCACAGGGACGGCAGGCAATCAGCCCCAGCATTTT | - | - | TRBV5-1 | 16 | TRBJ1-5
CASSETSGGTETQYF | TGTGCCAGCTCAGAGACTAGCGGGGGGACGGAGACCCAGTACTTC | - | TRBD2 | TRBV18 | 15 | TRBJ2-5